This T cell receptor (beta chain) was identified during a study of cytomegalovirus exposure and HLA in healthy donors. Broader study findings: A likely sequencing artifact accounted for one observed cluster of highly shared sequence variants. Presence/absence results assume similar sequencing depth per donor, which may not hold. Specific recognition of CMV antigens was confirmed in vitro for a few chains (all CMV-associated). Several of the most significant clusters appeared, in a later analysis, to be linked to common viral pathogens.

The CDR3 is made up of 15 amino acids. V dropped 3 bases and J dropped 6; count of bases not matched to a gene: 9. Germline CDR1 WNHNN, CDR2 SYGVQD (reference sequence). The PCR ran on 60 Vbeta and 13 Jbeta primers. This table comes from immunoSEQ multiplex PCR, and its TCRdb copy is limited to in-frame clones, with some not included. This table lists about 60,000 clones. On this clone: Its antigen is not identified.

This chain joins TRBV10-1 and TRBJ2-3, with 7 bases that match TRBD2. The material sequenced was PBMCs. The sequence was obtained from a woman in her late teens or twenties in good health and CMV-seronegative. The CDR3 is CASSDGGGARDTQYF. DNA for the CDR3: TGCGCCAGCAGTGACGGCGGGGGAGCAAGGGATACGCAGTATTTT.